One and the same sample provided the 24 T cell receptor beta chains below, sequenced in a study of cytomegalovirus exposure and HLA in healthy donors. Primers included in the PCR were 60 Vbeta and 13 Jbeta primers. Some clones are missing from TCRdb's copy, which holds only in-frame ones; the method was immunoSEQ multiplex PCR. The sample consists of approximately 160,000 clones, 68% of them appearing once. The sample comprised PBMCs. The receptors derive from a man aged 45-60 years in good health and CMV-seronegative.

The V call is TRBV11-2, the J call TRBJ2-1, with a possible D match to TRBD1 (6 bases). Trimming stripped 8 bases from V and 3 bases from J, with 11 bases between. Germline V gives CDR1 SGHAT, CDR2 FQNNGV. This CDR3 has 13 residues. The CDR3 loop is CASRGGVYNEQFF. CDR3 bases: TGTGCCAGCCGAGGGGGAGTCTACAATGAGCAGTTCTTC.

This clone has a single count. The chain has TRBV6-6 and TRBJ1-2; TRBD1 is a possible D gene (5 bases). This CDR3 has 15 amino acids. Germline V gene sequence: CDR1 MNHNY, CDR2 SVGAGI (reference sequence). Trimming removed 0 bases from V and 4 bases from J, with 12 bases in between. The CDR3: CASSYSQGVTYGYTF. The CDR3 region has the DNA TGTGCCAGCAGTTACTCCCAGGGCGTTACCTATGGCTACACCTTC.

The chain links TRBV5-1 to TRBJ2-1; the match to TRBD2 covers 8 bases. The CDR3 runs to 14 residues. The V gene's germline CDR1 is SGHRS and CDR2 YFSETQ. The trim removed 3 bases at V and 6 bases at J, leaving 5 bases unmatched. CDR3 protein: CASSWGLETNEQFF. In DNA, the CDR3 is TGCGCCAGCAGCTGGGGACTAGAAACCAATGAGCAGTTCTTC.

This chain uses TRBV19 with TRBJ1-5; the D gene is possibly TRBD1 (5 bases). Germline V CDR1 and CDR2: LNHDA, SQIVND (reference sequence). The CDR3 loop spans 17 amino acids. Trimming stripped 5 bases from V and 5 bases from J, with 22 bases between. The CDR3 region is CASSLPGVNSRYQPQHF. The CDR3 bases are TGTGCCAGTAGTCTCCCGGGGGTCAATTCTCGGTATCAGCCCCAGCATTTT.

The V and J genes are TRBV5-8 and TRBJ2-7; no firm D call. V was pared by 2 bases and J by 0 bases, with 12 bases between. The germline gives CDR1 SGHTS, CDR2 YDEGEE. This CDR3 spans 15 amino acids. The CDR3 spells CASSFRPRLSYEQYF. CDR3 DNA sequence: TGTGCCAGCAGCTTCCGACCGAGACTCTCCTACGAGCAGTACTTC.

This clone was detected only a few times. This chain's CDR3 is CASSFSVGRNTGELFF. CDR3 nucleotides: TGTGCCAGCAGCTTTTCCGTCGGGAGAAACACCGGGGAGCTGTTTTTT. The chain employs TRBV7-9 and TRBJ2-2; a possible D gene is TRBD2 (6 bases). The V end was cut by 3 bases, the J end by 2 bases, with 13 bases between. CDR1 is SEHNR and CDR2 is FQNEAQ in the germline V gene (reference sequence). The CDR3 length is 16 residues.

With regard to this clone: Additional DNA sequences in this sample encode the identical CDR3. This sequence joins TRBV5-1 and TRBJ1-3; D is undetermined. The V and J ends lost 0 bases and 0 bases respectively, with 7 bases between them. From germline, CDR1 is SGHRS and CDR2 YFSETQ. This CDR3 has 15 residues. The CDR3 sequence: CASSLDGSSGNTIYF. Here the CDR3 DNA reads TGCGCCAGCAGCTTGGATGGGAGCTCTGGAAACACCATATATTTT.

This clone came up a few times. In DNA form, the CDR3 reads TGTGCCAGTAGTAGTAGCGGCAGGGCAGTCTACGAGCAGTACTTC. Amino acid sequence: CASSSSGRAVYEQYF. The V and J genes are TRBV19 and TRBJ2-7; tentative D call: TRBD2 (6 bases). Germline CDR1 LNHDA, CDR2 SQIVND (reference sequence). The CDR3 is 15 residues long. The germline V and J ends were trimmed by 4 bases and 3 bases, with 16 bases remaining between them.

This clone was counted a single time. The chain links TRBV7-9 to TRBJ1-2; 7 bases are a match to TRBD1. The CDR3 extends over 15 amino acids. The V and J ends lost 5 bases and 0 bases, in that order; junction bases with no gene match: 6. From germline, CDR1 is SEHNR and CDR2 FQNEAQ (reference sequence). CDR3 sequence: CASSPRGTANYGYTF. CDR3 coding DNA: TGTGCCAGCAGCCCCCGGGGGACAGCTAACTATGGCTACACCTTC.

V gene TRBV11-2 combines with J gene TRBJ2-1, with 12 bases identical to TRBD2. The germline V gene encodes CDR1 SGHAT and CDR2 FQNNGV. V was clipped by 7 bases and J by 0 bases; unmatched bases: 13. The CDR3 is 19 residues long. This CDR3 is CASNPLAGGPLSSYNEQFF. The CDR3 DNA reads TGTGCCAGCAACCCGCTAGCGGGGGGGCCCCTCAGCTCCTACAATGAGCAGTTCTTC.

This chain links TRBV7-2 with TRBJ2-3; 9 nucleotides match TRBD2. CDR3 length equals 17 residues. CDR1 is SGHTA and CDR2 is FQGNSA in the germline V gene. With V trimmed by 2 bases and J by 2 bases, 8 bases remained unmatched. The CDR3 loop is CASSLRVGGGATDTQYF. CDR3 nucleotide sequence: TGTGCCAGCAGCTTAAGAGTGGGCGGGGGGGCCACAGATACGCAGTATTTT. The full variable domain, rest sourced from reference TRBV7-2 and TRBJ2-3, is GAGVSQSPSNKVTEKGKDVELRCDPISGHTALYWYRQSLGQGLEFLIYFQGNSAPDKSGLPSDRFSAERTGGSVSTLTIQRTQQEDSAVYLCASSLRVGGGATDTQYFGPGTRLTVL.

Concerning this clone: The same CDR3 arises from other DNA sequences in this sample as well. The CDR3 here is CASSYSRQGDSPLHF. Written as DNA, the CDR3 is TGTGCCAGCAGTTACTCGAGACAGGGGGATTCACCCCTCCACTTT. The rearrangement joins TRBV6-5 to TRBJ1-6; 9 bases fit TRBD1. The CDR3 loop spans 15 amino acids. Germline lookup yields CDR1 MNHEY and CDR2 SVGAGI. With V trimmed by 0 bases and J by 8 bases, 2 bases remained unmatched.

The chain is built from TRBV5-1 and TRBJ1-1; weak D call: TRBD1 (6 bases). Trimming pared 4 bases from V and 7 bases from J, leaving 17 bases between. The V gene's germline CDR1 is SGHRS and CDR2 YFSETQ. The CDR3 runs to 14 residues. CDR3 region: CASSLGDNRLEAFF. The CDR3 DNA is TGCGCCAGCAGCCTGGGGGACAATAGGCTTGAAGCTTTCTTT.

The chain uses TRBV19 and TRBJ2-2, with 9 bases that match TRBD1. Per the germline V gene, CDR1 is LNHDA and CDR2 is SQIVND (reference sequence). This CDR3 region has 17 residues. V was pared by 3 bases and J by 4 bases, with 9 bases of the junction left unmatched. CDR3 sequence: CASSMETGGPFTGELFF. CDR3 nucleotide sequence: TGTGCCAGTAGTATGGAAACAGGGGGCCCCTTCACCGGGGAGCTGTTTTTT.

The V gene is TRBV27, the J gene TRBJ2-7, with 8 positions matching TRBD1. This CDR3 contains 14 residues. J lost 6 bases, V lost 6 bases, and 10 bases had no gene match. Germline lookup yields CDR1 MNHEY and CDR2 SMNVEV (reference sequence). CDR3 sequence: CASSLLRGRIEQYF. CDR3 bases: TGTGCCAGCAGCTTACTCAGGGGGCGAATCGAGCAGTACTTC.

The J gene is TRBJ1-1, the V gene TRBV19; D not certain. The V gene's germline CDR1 is LNHDA and CDR2 SQIVND (reference sequence). V was clipped by 3 bases and J by 3 bases, with 11 bases between them. The CDR3 runs to 14 residues. The CDR3 region has the DNA TGTGCCAGTAGTATCCAGTGGCAGGACACTGAAGCTTTCTTT. Translated, it gives CASSIQWQDTEAFF.

This clone has just a few counts. The chain is built from TRBV2 and TRBJ2-5; 7 positions agree with TRBD1. The CDR3 extends over 14 amino acids. V shed 8 bases and J 0 bases; nucleotides not matched to a gene: 6. The germline V gene encodes CDR1 SNHLY and CDR2 FYNNEI. The CDR3 reads CASFRDSYQETQYF. The CDR3 DNA reads TGTGCCAGCTTCCGGGACAGCTACCAAGAGACCCAGTACTTC.

This clone was detected a few times. The chain uses TRBV6-5 and TRBJ1-3, with 8 bases aligning to TRBD1. This CDR3 region has 15 residues. The V and J ends lost 2 bases and 4 bases, in that order; junction bases with no gene match: 4. Looked up from germline, CDR1 is MNHEY and CDR2 is SVGAGI. CDR3 region: CASSYDRTGGNTIYF. The CDR3 DNA is TGTGCCAGCAGTTACGATAGGACAGGGGGAAACACCATATATTTT.

V is TRBV5-1 and J is TRBJ1-5; D possibly corresponds to TRBD1 (6 bases). This CDR3 has 15 amino acids. Deletions cut 1 base from V and 6 bases from J, with 14 bases between. From germline, CDR1 is SGHRS and CDR2 YFSETQ. The DNA for the CDR3 is TGCGCCAGCAGCTTGTCGGGGGGCGACGGTCAGCCCCAGCATTTT. Translation gives CASSLSGGDGQPQHF. Full variable domain (missing parts from reference TRBV5-1 and TRBJ1-5): KAGVTQTPRYLIKTRGQQVTLSCSPISGHRSVSWYQQTPGQGLQFLFEYFSETQRNKGNFPGRFSGRQFSNSRSEMNVSTLELGDSALYLCASSLSGGDGQPQHFGDGTRLSIL.

This clone was recorded a few times. CDR3 loop: CASSRGTGVETQYF. CDR3 in DNA: TGTGCCAGCAGCCGAGGGACAGGGGTAGAGACCCAGTACTTC. The V and J genes are TRBV7-2 and TRBJ2-5; the match to TRBD1 covers 10 bases. CDR1 is SGHTA, CDR2 FQGNSA, per germline. J was trimmed by 4 bases and V by 5 bases; bases with no gene match: 4. The CDR3 has 14 residues. The whole variable domain, remainder taken from reference TRBV7-2 and TRBJ2-5, is GAGVSQSPSNKVTEKGKDVELRCDPISGHTALYWYRQSLGQGLEFLIYFQGNSAPDKSGLPSDRFSAERTGGSVSTLTIQRTQQEDSAVYLCASSRGTGVETQYFGPGTRLLVL.

The V gene is TRBV7-2, the J gene TRBJ1-6, with 8 bases matching TRBD1. The CDR3 totals 16 residues. V trimming: 4 bases; J trimming: 7 bases; junction bases outside the gene matches: 9. CDR1 and CDR2 (germline): SGHTA, FQGNSA. CDR3 nucleotide sequence: TGTGCCAGCAGCTCAGAGCAGGGGGCGGGAAATTCACCCCTCCACTTT. Protein: CASSSEQGAGNSPLHF.

This clone has only a few counts. The chain is built from TRBV5-1 and TRBJ1-4; TRBD1 might be the D (6 bases). Trimming pared 4 bases from V and 5 bases from J, leaving 9 bases between. This CDR3 contains 13 residues. CDR1 and CDR2 from the germline V gene are SGHRS and YFSETQ. The CDR3 nucleotides read TGCGCCAGCAGCGGGGGACAAAATGAAAAACTGTTTTTT. Translation gives CASSGGQNEKLFF.

V is TRBV6-5 and J is TRBJ2-3; 7 nucleotides match TRBD1. V trimming: 2 bases; J trimming: 9 bases; junction bases outside the gene matches: 8. The CDR3 sequence is 14 residues long. In germline, CDR1 is MNHEY, CDR2 SVGAGI. CDR3 in amino acids: CASSYQGEFGTQYF. The CDR3 nucleotides read TGTGCCAGCAGTTACCAGGGGGAATTTGGCACGCAGTATTTT.

The V and J genes are TRBV21-1 and TRBJ1-2. TRBV21-1 constitutes a pseudogene. The CDR3 is 18 amino acids. This chain's CDR3 is CASSKKEGVGGPNYGYTF. The CDR3 coding sequence is TGTGCCAGCAGCAAAAAAGAGGGCGTGGGGGGGCCTAACTATGGCTACACCTTC.